The TCR beta chain described here comes from a study of T cell changes during pregnancy in multiple sclerosis. Assay: immunoSEQ multiplex PCR; the TCRdb copy retains only in-frame clones and omits some. There are about 52,000 clones in the sample; more than 80% occur only once, and approximately 0.4% lies in the top ten. Sequences were derived from CD4+ T cells from peripheral blood mononuclear cells, sampled before pregnancy. This TCR came from a female donor with multiple sclerosis, enrolled in a pregnancy study.

DNA for the CDR3: TGTGCCAGCAGCTTGGTGGGCAGCGGGAGAGGGCAAGAGACCCAGTACTTC. This codes for CASSLVGSGRGQETQYF. The rearrangement links TRBV5-8 to TRBJ2-5, with 8 bases that match TRBD2. Germline V gene sequence: CDR1 SGHTS, CDR2 YDEGEE. CDR3 length: 17 amino acids. Unmatched junction bases numbered 9, after V lost 0 bases and J lost 2 bases.